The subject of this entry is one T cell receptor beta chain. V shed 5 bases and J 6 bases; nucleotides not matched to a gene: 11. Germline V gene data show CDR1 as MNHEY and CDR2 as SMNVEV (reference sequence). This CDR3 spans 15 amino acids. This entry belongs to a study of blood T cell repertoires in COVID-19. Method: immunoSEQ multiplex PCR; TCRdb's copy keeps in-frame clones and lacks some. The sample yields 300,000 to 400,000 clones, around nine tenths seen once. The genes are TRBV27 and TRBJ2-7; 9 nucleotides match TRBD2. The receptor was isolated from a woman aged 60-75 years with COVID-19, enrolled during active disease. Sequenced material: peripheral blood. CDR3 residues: CASSPGASGDGEQYF. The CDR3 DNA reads TGTGCCAGCAGTCCCGGGGCTAGCGGGGATGGCGAGCAGTACTTC.